The rows below give T cell receptor beta chains drawn from one sample of a study of vaccination effects on CD4 cells after COVID-19. Method: immunoSEQ multiplex PCR; TCRdb's copy keeps in-frame clones and lacks some. The data show 30,000 to 35,000 clones, approximately 72% seen once. No cognate antigen is known for these TCRs. The starting material was CD4+ T cells from PBMCs cultured without peptide, obtained after COVID-19 vaccination. The receptors here all came from a human donor who had a prior SARS-CoV-2 infection. Both conserved end residues are part of each CDR3.

TRBJ2-4,TRBV5-4,CASKEGRSVKNIQYF
TRBJ2-7,TRBV14,CASSQDALAVRSSYEQYF
TRBJ1-3,TRBV9,CASSVEAGRPGNTIYF
TRBJ2-1,TRBV5-1,CASSWGLAGGQVFDNEQFF
TRBJ2-1,TRBV6-5,CASSYGGGDGNEQFF
TRBJ1-3,TRBV14,CASSQGQRWDTIYF
TRBJ2-4,TRBV24-1,CATSDIQGTGEIQYF
TRBJ1-1,TRBV5-4,CASSLVSVGGTEAFF
TRBJ2-5,TRBV5-1,CASETSGMAGETQYF
TRBJ2-3,TRBV4-2,CASSQTRLGVEDTQYF
TRBJ2-7,TRBV5-1,CASSLDGIGQYF
TRBJ1-1,TRBV5-5,CATQLSGPQNTEAFF
TRBJ2-7,TRBV7-9,CASSLAGVGEQYF
TRBJ2-1,TRBV4-3,CASSQAMGGSGRADEQFF
TRBJ2-3,TRBV5-1,CATQSGLHTDTQYF
TRBJ2-1,TRBV4-1,CASSPLSGVAGVEQFF
TRBJ2-1,TRBV5-1,CASRPASSYNEQFF
TRBJ1-1,TRBV5-1,CATREELMNTEAFF
TRBJ2-2,TRBV2,CASRAFYTGELFF
TRBJ2-5,TRBV6-2/TRBV6-3,CASSYAAGVVQETQYF
TRBJ1-2,TRBV23-1,CASSQFPFCGHTF
TRBJ2-5,TRBV2,CASSRGGYQETQYF
TRBJ2-7,TRBV19,CASSIAQGSPYEQYF
TRBJ2-3,TRBV7-2,CASSLVGQARDTQYF
TRBJ2-7,TRBV5-1,CASSLVGRGNDEQYF
TRBJ2-3,TRBV4-3,CASSRARGRDTDTQYF
TRBJ2-3,TRBV11-1,CASSLVVDTQYF
TRBJ2-7,TRBV5-4,CASSPTQTRSIYEQYF
TRBJ2-7,TRBV2,CASTQGGYEQYF
TRBJ2-3,TRBV5-4,CASSKAGSSTDTQYF
TRBJ2-3,TRBV29-1,CSVSWGQGTDTQYF
TRBJ1-5,TRBV5-6,CASSLAGSGQPQHF
TRBJ2-2,TRBV7-8,CASSIPPLRASPTGELFF
TRBJ2-5,TRBV5-4,CASSDGPLGGQETQYF
TRBJ1-6,TRBV5-1,CASSLAVGQGSSPLHF
TRBJ2-6,TRBV19,CASSIDRGAGANVLTF